This T cell receptor (beta chain) came from a study of post-analysis software for immune sequencing data. Turning to the study itself: Some patients lacked subtype; others had relapsing-remitting, secondary progressive or progressive-relapsing disease.

V was trimmed by 6 bases and J by 4 bases, leaving 11 bases between them. Germline CDR1 is MNHEY and CDR2 is SMNVEV (reference sequence). The CDR3 has 13 amino acids. Study findings and constraints: About 5 TRBV segments (TRBV5-6, TRBV5-1 and TRBV20-1 among them) occurred more frequently in patients than in controls. F-measure co-clustering was strong for batch-matched samples.

Of note for this clonotype: Its antigen remains unknown.

The authors incorporated unique molecular identifiers into the TCR beta cDNA libraries. In TCRdb, the PCR reads were re-called with MiXCR into one record per CDR3 protein. The sample includes hundreds of thousands of distinct CDR3 sequences, just under 30% seen only once; the top ten take around 0.55%. The sequence came from a girl aged 10 to 17 with multiple sclerosis. Source material: blood. V and J are TRBV27 and TRBJ2-3, with D unresolved. The CDR3 spells CASRLAAPDTQYF. As DNA, the CDR3 is TGTGCCAGCAGGCTTGCGGCGCCAGATACGCAGTATTTT.